Listed below are T cell receptor beta chains from one sample, sequenced in a study of Ad26.COV2.S vaccination and SARS-CoV-2 variants. Some clones are missing from TCRdb's copy, which holds only in-frame ones; the method was immunoSEQ multiplex PCR. The sample shows about 400,000 clones, 83% of them seen only once. The sequences come from peripheral blood, collected in a trial of Ad26.COV2.S vaccine versus placebo. The receptors come from a person aged 18 to 65 who received the Ad26.COV2.S COVID-19 vaccine or a placebo. Both conserved end residues are part of each CDR3. A D gene is named only where the DNA matches it firmly. Size tells how often a clone was seen (once, few, many) or the class of an expanded clone, and some rows leave it out.

TRBJ1-3,TRBV18,-,TRBD1,17,TGTGCCAGCTCACCAGGGACAGGGGGCTGGTCTGGAAACACCATATATTTT,CASSPGTGGWSGNTIYF
TRBJ2-1,TRBV6-2/TRBV6-3,-,-,15,TGTGCCAGCAGCCCACTAGCCCTCAGGCGAGGTGAGCAGTTCTTC,CASSPLALRRGEQFF
TRBJ1-1,TRBV11-2,-,-,15,TGTGCCAGCAGCTTAGTGGCCGGAATGAACACTGAAGCTTTCTTT,CASSLVAGMNTEAFF
TRBJ1-2,TRBV6-5,-,TRBD1,12,TGTGCCAGCAGCCCCGGACAGGCTGGCTACACCTTC,CASSPGQAGYTF
TRBJ1-6,TRBV7-9,-,TRBD1,12,TGTGCCAGCAGCTTAGTAGGGGGCAGGCTCCACTTT,CASSLVGGRLHF
TRBJ2-5,TRBV6-5,few,-,16,TGTGCCAGCAGTTACGTTCGAGCGTCGGGAGAAGAGACCCAGTACTTC,CASSYVRASGEETQYF
TRBJ1-2,TRBV3-1/TRBV3-2,-,-,16,TGTGCCAGCAGCCGTCCCTGGCGGGGGGGAGGCTATGGCTACACCTTC,CASSRPWRGGGYGYTF
TRBJ2-7,TRBV13,once,-,17,TGTGCCAGCAGCTTAACCGATCGGATAGGATCCTCCTACGAGCAGTACTTC,CASSLTDRIGSSYEQYF
TRBJ1-2,TRBV27,-,TRBD1,12,TGTGCCACCCGACAGGGAGACTATGGCTACACCTTC,CATRQGDYGYTF
TRBJ2-5,TRBV5-1,-,TRBD2,16,TGCGCCAGCAGCTTGGTCGGTAGCGGGAACGAGGAGACCCAGTACTTC,CASSLVGSGNEETQYF